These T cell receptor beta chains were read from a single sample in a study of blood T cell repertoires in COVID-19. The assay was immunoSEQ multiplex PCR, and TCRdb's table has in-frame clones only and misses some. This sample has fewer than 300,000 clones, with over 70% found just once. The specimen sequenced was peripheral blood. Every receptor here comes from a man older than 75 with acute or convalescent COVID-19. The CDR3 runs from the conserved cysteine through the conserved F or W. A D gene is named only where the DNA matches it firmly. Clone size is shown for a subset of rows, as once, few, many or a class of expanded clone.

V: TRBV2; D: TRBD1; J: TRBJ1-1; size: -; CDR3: CASTKTPGGSEAFF; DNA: TGTGCCAGCACCAAAACCCCAGGGGGCTCGGAAGCTTTCTTT
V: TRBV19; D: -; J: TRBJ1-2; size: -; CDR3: CASGTQPNYGYTF; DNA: TGTGCCAGCGGGACACAGCCTAACTATGGCTACACCTTC
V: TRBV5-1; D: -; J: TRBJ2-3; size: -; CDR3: CASSLRGATDTQYF; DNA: TGCGCCAGCAGCTTGCGGGGAGCCACAGATACGCAGTATTTT
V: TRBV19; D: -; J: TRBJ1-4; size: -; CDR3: CASSRVGATNEKLFF; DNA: TGTGCCAGTAGTAGAGTCGGTGCAACTAATGAAAAACTGTTTTTT
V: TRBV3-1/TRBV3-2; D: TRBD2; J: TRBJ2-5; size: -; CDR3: CASSTTSGKYQETQYF; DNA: TGTGCCAGCAGCACGACTAGCGGAAAATACCAAGAGACCCAGTACTTC
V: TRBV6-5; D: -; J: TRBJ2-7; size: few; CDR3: CASSYGQGTYEQYF; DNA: TGTGCCAGCAGTTACGGGCAGGGAACCTACGAGCAGTACTTC
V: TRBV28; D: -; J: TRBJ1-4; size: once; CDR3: CASRITGLYEKLFF; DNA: TGTGCCAGCAGGATCACAGGGCTCTATGAAAAACTGTTTTTT
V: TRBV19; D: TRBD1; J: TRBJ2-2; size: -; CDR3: CASSPGTGGYTGELFF; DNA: TGTGCCAGTAGTCCGGGGACAGGGGGATACACCGGGGAGCTGTTTTTT
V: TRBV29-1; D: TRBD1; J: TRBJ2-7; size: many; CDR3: CSAGRGQGSYEQYF; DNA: TGCAGCGCAGGTAGGGGACAGGGATCCTACGAGCAGTACTTC
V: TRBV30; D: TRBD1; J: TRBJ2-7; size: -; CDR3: CAWNRGTGVSYEQYF; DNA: TGTGCCTGGAACCGCGGGACAGGGGTCTCCTACGAGCAGTACTTC
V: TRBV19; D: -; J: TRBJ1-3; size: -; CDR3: CASSRRPYGSGNTIYF; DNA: TGTGCCAGTAGTAGAAGACCGTACGGGTCTGGAAACACCATATATTTT
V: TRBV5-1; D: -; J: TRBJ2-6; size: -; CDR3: CASSLAGRAYSGANVLTF; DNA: TGCGCCAGCAGCTTGGCCGGCAGGGCTTACTCTGGGGCCAACGTCCTGACTTTC
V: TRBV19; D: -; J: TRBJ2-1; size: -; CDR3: CASSMNTFSEQFF; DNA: TGTGCCAGTAGTATGAATACCTTCAGTGAGCAGTTCTTC
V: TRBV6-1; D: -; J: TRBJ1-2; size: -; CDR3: CASSEAGWTHGYTF; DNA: TGTGCCAGCAGTGAAGCCGGGTGGACACATGGCTACACCTTC
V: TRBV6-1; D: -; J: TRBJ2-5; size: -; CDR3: CASSEQGLGPETQYF; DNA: TGTGCCAGCAGTGAACAGGGATTGGGGCCAGAGACCCAGTACTTC
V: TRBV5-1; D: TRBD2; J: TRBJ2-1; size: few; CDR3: CASSLAGGTYNEQFF; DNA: TGCGCCAGCAGCTTAGCGGGAGGGACCTACAATGAGCAGTTCTTC
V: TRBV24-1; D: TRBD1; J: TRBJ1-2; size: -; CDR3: CATSDSRQGANYGYTF; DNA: TGTGCCACCAGTGATTCAAGACAGGGGGCTAACTATGGCTACACCTTC
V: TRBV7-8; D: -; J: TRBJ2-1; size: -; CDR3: CASSLIGGTSYNEQFF; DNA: TGTGCCAGCAGCTTAATCGGGGGTACCTCCTACAATGAGCAGTTCTTC
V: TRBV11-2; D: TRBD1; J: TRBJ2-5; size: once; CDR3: CASSYQTGVVETQYF; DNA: TGTGCCAGCAGCTACCAGACAGGGGTGGTCGAGACCCAGTACTTC
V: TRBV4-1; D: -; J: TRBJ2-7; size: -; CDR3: CASSQDPDSRREQYF; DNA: TGCGCCAGCAGCCAAGATCCCGACAGCCGTAGGGAGCAGTACTTC
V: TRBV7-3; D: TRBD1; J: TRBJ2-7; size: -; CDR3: CASRYGQGASYEQYF; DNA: TGTGCCAGCAGGTACGGACAGGGGGCCTCCTACGAGCAGTACTTC
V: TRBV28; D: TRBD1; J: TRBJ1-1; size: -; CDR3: CASRGTGRSEAFF; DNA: TGTGCCAGCAGAGGGACAGGGCGTTCTGAAGCTTTCTTT
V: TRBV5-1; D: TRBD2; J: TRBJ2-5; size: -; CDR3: CASSPRLAGHQETQYF; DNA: TGCGCCAGCAGCCCCAGACTAGCGGGACACCAAGAGACCCAGTACTTC
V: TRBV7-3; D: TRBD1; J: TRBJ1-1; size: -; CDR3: CASSLGTDMNTEAFF; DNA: TGTGCCAGCAGCTTGGGGACAGACATGAACACTGAAGCTTTCTTT
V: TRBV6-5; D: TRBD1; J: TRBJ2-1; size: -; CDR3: CASRTDRARGEQFF; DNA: TGTGCCAGCCGGACTGACAGGGCCAGGGGTGAGCAGTTCTTC
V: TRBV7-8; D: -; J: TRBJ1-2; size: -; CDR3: CASSLSGNDRSYGYTF; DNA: TGTGCCAGCAGCTTATCCGGAAACGACAGGAGCTATGGCTACACCTTC
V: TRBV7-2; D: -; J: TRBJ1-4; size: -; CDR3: CASSPRTAATNEKLFF; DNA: TGTGCCAGCAGTCCTCGGACAGCTGCAACTAATGAAAAACTGTTTTTT
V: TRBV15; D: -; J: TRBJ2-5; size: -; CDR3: CATSRVGETQYF; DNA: TGTGCCACCAGCAGAGTTGGCGAGACCCAGTACTTC
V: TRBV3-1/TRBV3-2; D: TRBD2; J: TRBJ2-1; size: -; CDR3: CASSQESLAGEYYNEQFF; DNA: TGTGCCAGCAGCCAAGAATCGCTAGCGGGAGAGTATTACAATGAGCAGTTCTTC
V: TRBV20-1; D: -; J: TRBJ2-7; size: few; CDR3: CSASSGIGYEQYF; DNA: TGCAGTGCTAGTTCAGGAATTGGCTACGAGCAGTACTTC
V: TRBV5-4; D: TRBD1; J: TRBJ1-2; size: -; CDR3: CATGTGGAYGYTF; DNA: TGTGCCACCGGGACAGGGGGCGCCTATGGCTACACCTTC
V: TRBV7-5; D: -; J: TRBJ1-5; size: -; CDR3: CARSQRHSPGQGNQPQHF; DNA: TGTGCCAGAAGCCAAAGACACTCGCCGGGACAGGGCAATCAGCCCCAGCATTTT
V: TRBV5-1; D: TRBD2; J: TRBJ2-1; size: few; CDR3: CASMVGGGETYNEQFF; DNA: TGCGCCAGCATGGTTGGGGGAGGGGAAACTTACAATGAGCAGTTCTTC
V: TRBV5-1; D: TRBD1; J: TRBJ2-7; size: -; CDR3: CASSLDRGATYEQYF; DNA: TGCGCCAGCAGCCTCGACAGGGGAGCAACCTACGAGCAGTACTTC
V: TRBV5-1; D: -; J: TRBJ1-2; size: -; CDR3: CASRYSGQPYEGYTF; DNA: TGCGCCAGCCGCTATAGTGGACAGCCCTATGAGGGCTACACCTTC
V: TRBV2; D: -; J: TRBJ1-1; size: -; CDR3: CASSGEGSVEAFF; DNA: TGTGCCAGCAGCGGGGAAGGGTCGGTTGAAGCTTTCTTT
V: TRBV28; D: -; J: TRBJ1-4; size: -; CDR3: CASSPRRVNEKLFF; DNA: TGTGCCAGCAGTCCCCGTAGAGTAAATGAAAAACTGTTTTTT
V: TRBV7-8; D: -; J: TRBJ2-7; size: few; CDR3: CASSPPSSYEQYF; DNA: TGTGCCAGCAGCCCCCCGAGCTCCTACGAGCAGTACTTC
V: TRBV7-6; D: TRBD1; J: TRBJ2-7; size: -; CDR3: CASSYLPGQGNYEQYF; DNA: TGTGCCAGCAGCTACTTACCGGGACAGGGCAACTACGAGCAGTACTTC
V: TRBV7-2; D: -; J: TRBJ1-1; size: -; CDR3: CASSLAVQGRGTEAFF; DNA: TGTGCCAGCAGCTTAGCGGTCCAGGGTAGGGGCACTGAAGCTTTCTTT
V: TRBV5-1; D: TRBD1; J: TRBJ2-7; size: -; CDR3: CASSLRTGGEQYF; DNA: TGCGCCAGCAGCCTGCGGACAGGAGGTGAGCAGTACTTC
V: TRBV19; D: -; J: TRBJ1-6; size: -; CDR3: CASSARQDYNSPLHF; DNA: TGTGCCAGTAGTGCCAGACAGGATTATAATTCACCCCTCCACTTT
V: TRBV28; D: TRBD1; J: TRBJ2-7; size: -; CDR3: CASSRPGQGYEQYF; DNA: TGTGCCAGCAGTCGACCGGGACAGGGGTACGAGCAGTACTTC
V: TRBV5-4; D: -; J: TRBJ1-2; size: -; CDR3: CASSFGWGVQGYGYTF; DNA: TGTGCCAGCAGCTTCGGTTGGGGGGTCCAGGGATATGGCTACACCTTC
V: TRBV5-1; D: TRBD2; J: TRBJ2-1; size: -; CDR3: CASSYWTSGTSSYNEQFF; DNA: TGCGCCAGCAGTTATTGGACTAGCGGGACGAGCTCCTACAATGAGCAGTTCTTC
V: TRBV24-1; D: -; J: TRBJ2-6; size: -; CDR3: CATSGVPGSGANVLTF; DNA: TGTGCCACCAGTGGGGTCCCGGGGTCCGGGGCCAACGTCCTGACTTTC
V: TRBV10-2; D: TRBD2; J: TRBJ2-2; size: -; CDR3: CASSESKLAGDTGELFF; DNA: TGCGCCAGCAGTGAGTCGAAGCTAGCGGGAGACACCGGGGAGCTGTTTTTT
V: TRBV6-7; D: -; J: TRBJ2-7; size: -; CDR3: CASSYLPREGYEQYF; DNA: TGTGCCAGCAGTTACTTACCCCGCGAGGGCTACGAGCAGTACTTC
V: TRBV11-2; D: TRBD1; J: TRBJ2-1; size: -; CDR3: CASSRPGQGSYNEQFF; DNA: TGTGCCAGCAGCAGACCGGGACAGGGGTCGTACAATGAGCAGTTCTTC
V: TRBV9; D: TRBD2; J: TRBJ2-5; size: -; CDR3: CASSVSSGGPQETQYF; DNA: TGTGCCAGCAGCGTTTCGAGCGGGGGGCCCCAAGAGACCCAGTACTTC
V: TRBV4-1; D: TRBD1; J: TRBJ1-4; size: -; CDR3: CASSQAGTGSEKLFF; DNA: TGCGCCAGCAGCCAGGCCGGGACAGGGAGTGAAAAACTGTTTTTT
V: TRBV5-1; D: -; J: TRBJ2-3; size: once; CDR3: CASSPGLLTDTQYF; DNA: TGCGCCAGCTCCCCGGGACTTCTCACAGATACGCAGTATTTT
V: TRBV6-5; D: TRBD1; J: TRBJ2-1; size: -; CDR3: CASTHRGRSVNEQFF; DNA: TGTGCCAGCACCCACAGGGGGAGGTCAGTCAATGAGCAGTTCTTC